Listed here are 14 T cell receptor beta chains from one sample, sequenced in a study of graft-versus-host responses after intestinal transplantation. Clones were read by immunoSEQ multiplex PCR, and TCRdb kept only the in-frame ones, dropping some. Of about 130,000 clones in the sample, about nine tenths were seen once. Their specific antigens are unknown. The starting material was unstimulated CD4+ T cells sorted from spleen or lymph node cells, obtained before intestinal transplant. The receptors stem from a human donor who received an intestinal transplant.

The chain carries TRBV7-3 and TRBJ2-7, with 8 bases that match TRBD1. The V and J ends lost 2 bases and 3 bases, in that order; junction bases with no gene match: 12. In germline, CDR1 is SGHTA, CDR2 FQGTGA. The CDR3 length is 17 residues. In DNA, the CDR3 is TGTGCCAGCAGCTTAGTAGGGCCAGGGGGCGCGTTCTACGAGCAGTACTTC. Amino acid sequence: CASSLVGPGGAFYEQYF.

The chain joins TRBV19 to TRBJ2-3; 11 positions match TRBD2. The ends lost 7 bases at V and 1 base at J; junction bases unmatched: 10. The V gene's germline CDR1 is LNHDA and CDR2 SQIVND (reference sequence). The CDR3 has 17 amino acids. The CDR3 nucleotides are TGTGCCAGTAAACCTACTAGCGGGAGTTGGGGCACAGATACGCAGTATTTT. It is translated as CASKPTSGSWGTDTQYF.

V usage is TRBV5-1 and J usage is TRBJ1-3; 7 bases line up with TRBD1. CDR3 size: 16 residues. With V trimmed by 3 bases and J by 0 bases, 6 bases remained unmatched. Germline CDR1 is SGHRS and CDR2 is YFSETQ. The CDR3 protein is CASSSPTGFSGNTIYF. The CDR3 coding sequence is TGCGCCAGCAGCTCGCCGACAGGGTTCTCTGGAAACACCATATATTTT.

The rearrangement joins TRBV29-1 to TRBJ2-7, with D possibly being TRBD1 (6 bases). Trimming removed 4 bases from V and 4 bases from J, with 17 bases in between. Germline V gene sequence: CDR1 SQVTM, CDR2 ANQGSEA. There are 14 residues in the CDR3. CDR3 bases: TGCAGCGTTGTGATGGAACAGGGCGCTTACGAGCAGTACTTC. It codes for CSVVMEQGAYEQYF.

This clone was seen a single time. The chain links TRBV12-2 to TRBJ2-3; the D call TRBD1 from the table was never checked on the DNA. TRBV12-2 is an annotated pseudogene. CDR3 size: 16 residues. The CDR3 DNA sequence: TGTGCAAGTCGCTTACGACAGAGGCATTTCACAGATACGCAGTATTTT. It encodes CASRLRQRHFTDTQYF.

Regarding this clone: Other nucleotide sequences in the sample specify the same CDR3. V is TRBV28 and J is TRBJ2-5; 9 bases are a match to TRBD1. V was pared by 6 bases and J by 3 bases, with 2 bases of the junction left unmatched. The CDR3 consists of 13 residues. CDR1 MDHEN and CDR2 SYDVKM come from the germline V gene. This CDR3 reads CASRQGAEETQYF. CDR3 in DNA: TGTGCCAGCAGACAGGGGGCCGAAGAGACCCAGTACTTC.

J is TRBJ1-4 and V is TRBV19; D is perhaps TRBD1 (5 bases). The CDR3 consists of 12 residues. Trimming left V 6 bases short and J 12 bases short, with 14 bases between. Germline-derived CDR1 and CDR2 are LNHDA and SQIVND (reference sequence). The CDR3, as DNA: TGTGCCAGTAGAGATTCCCAGGGAGAACTGTTTTTT. Protein sequence: CASRDSQGELFF.

This chain uses TRBV30 with TRBJ2-3; TRBD1 matches at 11 bases. From germline, CDR1 is GTSNPN and CDR2 SVGIG (reference sequence). V shed 4 bases, J shed 2 bases, and the junction held 8 bases outside the gene matches. The CDR3 extends over 16 amino acids. CDR3 nucleotide sequence: TGTGCCTGGACTCGTGGGACAGGGGGTTTCACAGATACGCAGTATTTT. Translating gives CAWTRGTGGFTDTQYF.

The chain carries TRBV27 and TRBJ2-4; D tentatively reads TRBD1 or TRBD2 (5 bases each). Germline V gene data show CDR1 as MNHEY and CDR2 as SMNVEV (reference sequence). Trimming shortened V by 6 bases and J by 0 bases, and 12 bases separated the two germline ends. The CDR3 covers 15 residues. The CDR3 reads CASRRPGTAKNIQYF. CDR3 DNA: TGTGCCAGCAGGAGGCCGGGGACAGCCAAAAACATTCAGTACTTC.

This sequence joins TRBV5-5 and TRBJ2-7; tentative D call: TRBD2 (6 bases). Trimming took off 4 bases at V and 0 bases at J, with 14 bases between the two ends. In germline, CDR1 is SGHKS, CDR2 YYEKEE (reference sequence). This CDR3 comprises 15 residues. CDR3 sequence reads: CASSPRGGLSYEQYF. CDR3 nucleotides: TGTGCCAGCAGCCCCCGTGGGGGACTCTCCTACGAGCAGTACTTC.

The V call is TRBV19, the J call TRBJ2-4; the D gene is possibly TRBD1 (6 bases). The germline gives CDR1 LNHDA, CDR2 SQIVND (reference sequence). This CDR3 has 13 residues. The V end lost 4 bases, the J end lost 4 bases, and 8 bases lay between the germline ends. In DNA, the CDR3 is TGTGCCAGTAGTACTGACAGGAAAAACATTCAGTACTTC. Residues: CASSTDRKNIQYF.

This rearrangement joins TRBV15 to TRBJ2-3; a weak D match, TRBD1 (5 bases). Germline lookup yields CDR1 LNHNV and CDR2 YYDKDF (reference sequence). The CDR3 is 15 amino acids. The ends were cut back, 0 bases at V and 4 bases at J, with 11 bases in the middle. CDR3 nucleotide sequence: TGTGCCACCAGCAGAGAACGGTCAGGGTCAGATACGCAGTATTTT. This codes for CATSRERSGSDTQYF.

The chain employs TRBV11-2 and TRBJ2-5; TRBD2 matches at 10 bases. The V gene's germline CDR1 is SGHAT and CDR2 FQNNGV. CDR3 length: 13 residues. The V and J ends lost 6 bases and 4 bases, in that order; junction bases with no gene match: 2. CDR3 sequence reads: CASRSSGRETQYF. CDR3 DNA: TGTGCCAGCAGGTCTAGCGGGAGAGAGACCCAGTACTTC. The full variable domain, its missing parts supplied by reference TRBV11-2 and TRBJ2-5, is EAGVAQSPRYKIIEKRQSVAFWCNPISGHATLYWYQQILGQGPKLLIQFQNNGVVDDSQLPKDRFSAERLKGVDSTLKIQPAKLEDSAVYLCASRSSGRETQYFGPGTRLLVL.

The V call is TRBV28, the J call TRBJ2-3; 11 bases are shared with TRBD2. This CDR3 has 20 amino acids. Germline V lookup: CDR1 MDHEN, CDR2 SYDVKM. Trimming cost V 5 bases and J 0 bases; bases outside gene matches: 16. CDR3 in DNA: TGTGCCAGCAGTCCCCCACTAGCGGGAGAACAGAGCCTAAGCACAGATACGCAGTATTTT. Translation gives CASSPPLAGEQSLSTDTQYF.